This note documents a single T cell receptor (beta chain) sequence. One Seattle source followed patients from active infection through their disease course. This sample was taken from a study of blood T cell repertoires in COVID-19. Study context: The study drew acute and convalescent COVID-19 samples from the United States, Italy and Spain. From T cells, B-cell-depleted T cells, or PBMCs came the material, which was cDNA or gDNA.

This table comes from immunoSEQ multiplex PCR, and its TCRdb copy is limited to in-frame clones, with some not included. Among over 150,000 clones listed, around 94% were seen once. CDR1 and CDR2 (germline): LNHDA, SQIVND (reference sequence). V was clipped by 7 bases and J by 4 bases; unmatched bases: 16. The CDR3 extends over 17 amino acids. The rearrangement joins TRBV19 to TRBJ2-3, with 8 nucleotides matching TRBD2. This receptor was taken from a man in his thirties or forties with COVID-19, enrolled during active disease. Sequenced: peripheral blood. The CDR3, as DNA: TGTGCCAGTACCAAAGAGGTCTGGCGGGGGGCCTCAGATACGCAGTATTTT. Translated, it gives CASTKEVWRGASDTQYF.